Described below is a single TCR beta chain sequence and its context. Patients with autoimmune history or systemic immunosuppression were excluded. Assay used: immunoSEQ multiplex PCR; TCRdb lists only in-frame clones, some missing. Found here are about 73,000 clones, 75% to 90% of them singletons; the top ten hold about a tenth. These data belong to a study of OX40 agonist ivuxolimab in advanced cancers. Background on the study: Ivuxolimab doses were 0.01, 0.1, 0.3, 1.5, 3 or 10 mg/kg every 2 weeks.

The TCR was taken from an adult with an advanced solid tumor such as melanoma, head and neck, liver or kidney cancer. This material consisted of CD4+ or CD8+ T cells sorted from blood, taken in a trial of the OX40 agonist ivuxolimab.

In nucleotides, the CDR3 is TGTGCCAGCAGCTTGGGGGAGGGTCTCCTTGAGCAGTTCTTC. Translating it yields CASSLGEGLLEQFF. The rearrangement joins TRBV5-6 to TRBJ2-1, with 7 positions matching TRBD2. The CDR3 loop spans 14 amino acids. Germline CDR1 and CDR2: SGHDT and YYEEEE. Trimming removed 0 bases from V and 9 bases from J; junction bases left unmatched: 6.